This TCR beta chain is drawn from a study of T cell responses to AZD1222 COVID-19 vaccine. The study's findings and limits: Among AZD1222 vaccinees, only 5 to 7 were seropositive at baseline. At 160-218 and 743-854, vaccine-associated CD4 TCRs were dominant, and they spanned spike. Donors skewed white British and female; clonal diversity was possibly underestimated.

J lost 1 base, V lost 8 bases, and 10 bases had no gene match. The length of the CDR3 is 15 residues. CDR1 SEHNR and CDR2 FQNEAQ come from the germline V gene (reference sequence). The protocol was immunoSEQ multiplex PCR, while the TCRdb copy is restricted to in-frame clones and leaves out a portion. The sample carries 100,000 or so clones, roughly 90% recorded once. This clone was detected only once. Its antigen is not known. This sample comprised peripheral blood, obtained on day 0 of AZD1222 vaccination. The origin of this receptor is an adult in good health. V and J are TRBV7-9 and TRBJ2-5; 7 bases line up with TRBD2. CDR3 amino acids: CASWGGVVFQETQYF. CDR3 DNA sequence: TGTGCCAGCTGGGGGGGGGTTGTCTTCCAAGAGACCCAGTACTTC.